A few counts support the clone carrying this T cell receptor (beta chain). Template material for amplifying TCR beta CDR3 regions consisted of RNA transcripts. Using the HTBI primer set, a first-round RT-PCR was run on the TCR CDR3. One entry per CDR3 protein, called by TCRdb with MiXCR from the multiplex PCR reads. Of approximately 590,000 distinct CDR3 sequences listed, approximately 14% are singletons. The V end lost 8 bases, the J end lost 0 bases, and 23 bases lay between the germline ends. CDR1 and CDR2 from the germline V gene are LNHDA and SQIVND (reference sequence). The CDR3 runs 18 residues. The data belong to a study of T cells in Graves' hyperthyroidism and ophthalmopathy.

The chain joins TRBV19 to TRBJ1-5; TRBD1 might be the D (6 bases). Sequenced material: blood. The sequence came from a woman aged 30 to 39 with Graves' hyperthyroidism. The CDR3 region is CASAGDSNPYYSNQPQHF. Here the CDR3 DNA reads TGTGCCAGTGCAGGGGACTCCAACCCTTATTATAGCAATCAGCCCCAGCATTTT.